This T cell receptor (beta chain) emerged from a study of shared clonotypes between healthy human individuals (dated by TCRdb to 2020 to 2022). About the study as a whole: A couple of women and a few men aged 18 to 49 years were included in the cohort. Per donor, leukapheresis produced somewhere between about 0.85 and 10 billion PBMCs. For each donor, CD4 naive and CD4 memory were each run on three plates, CD8 naive on two plates, and CD8 memory on one plate. To estimate repertoire size and how much clonotypes are shared between individuals, the study performed deep sequencing of blood TCR repertoires from a handful of healthy adults. To increase sequencing depth and limit assay-specific biases, different laboratories used diverse techniques to prepare libraries and sequence TCR repertoires.

Healthy HIV-negative adults with no recently reported acute infections or vaccinations were included as donors. Only Caucasian adults living in Nashville, Tennessee, USA were represented among the donors. Magnetic negative selection was used to enrich CD4+ T cells, after which naive cells were positively selected on CD45RA and the negative fraction became the memory subset. Blood was obtained by leukapheresis, after which PBMCs were separated by Ficoll-Histopaque density gradient centrifugation and cryopreserved in liquid nitrogen vapor phase. Analytical flow cytometry was used to check the purity and quantity of every magnetically sorted T cell population. Genomic DNA was isolated from every sorted fraction and measured by UV absorbance on a Nanodrop 2000c. As regards this clone: The specificity of this receptor is unknown. Base qualities were left out, and no much larger clone turns up one base away.

General findings and caveats noted by the study authors: Because the study included only a small number of donors, the genetic and exposure-history diversity represented was limited. Across a few donors, approximately 4.9% of naive CD4, roughly 3.5% of naive CD8, about 2.3% of memory CD4, and approximately 0.42% of memory CD8 clonotypes were shared. Larger estimated clonotype richness was generally found for naive subsets than for memory subsets. Pairwise subsampling indicated that sequencing depth was expected to affect the degree of clonotype sharing among donors. Even with the large sequencing depth, rarefaction of the sorted-subset datasets indicated that sequencing was incomplete. Sampling was restricted to blood, and TCR repertoires in tissues likely differ from the TCR repertoires found in blood. Higher generation probabilities were observed for clonotypes shared by all four sorted-subset donors than for non-shared clonotypes.

Using the deep immunoSEQ assay, multiplex PCR amplified TCR CDR3 regions from genomic DNA. For each cell subset, the extracted genomic DNA was distributed evenly across all wells of several immunoSEQ 96-well plates, and each plate served as one replicate. For sorted subsets, around 0.2 ug of genomic DNA, equivalent to some 33,000 T cell genomes, went into each replicate PCR. The purified libraries were quantified using a Qubit 3.0 fluorometer, sized with a Bioanalyzer 2100, and then quantified again using the KAPA Library Quantification kit. A separate single-read 150-cycle Illumina NextSeq 550 flow cell was used to sequence each immunoSEQ 96-well plate. From the authors' description of their analysis: The immunoSEQ output contained only junctional sequences without quality scores, so filtering could not match that applied to full-length reads. Sequences were annotated with PyIR, a Python wrapper for IgBLAST v1.9, and V/J genes and CDR3 were assigned using IMGT germline references. Reads were removed for weak V/J assignments (E-value above 1e-6), missing CDR3, stop codons, out-of-frame junctions, or ambiguous translated residues. A V3J clonotype was defined by an identical inferred V gene, J gene, and CDR3 amino acid sequence. To compute the percentage overlap between repertoires, the number of shared unique clonotypes was divided by the size of the smaller repertoire. Richness of each repertoire was evaluated using RTK rarefaction, the Chao1 estimator, and Recon v2.1 estimates of unobserved clonotypes. For all TCRbeta clonotypes obtained by the gDNA method from a few donors, generation probabilities were computed with OLGA. Entries here come from immuneACCESS through TCRdb and include only in-frame sequences with V and J called. Some clones fail to appear in such tables; in the studies checked, an unresolved V gene covers under half of the shortfall, and the cause of the remainder is unknown. V, J and clone size derive from that table, while D and trimming were established from the DNA sequence. The sample includes 2 million to 2.5 million clones, with nearly 97% observed a single time. The ten largest clonotypes hold roughly 0.13% of the sample.

The sequenced sample was naive CD4+ T cells sorted from blood. The cell subset or site label on this specimen signifies: CD45RA+ positively selected. This TCR came from a man younger than 35 in good health.

The sequenced DNA is TGTGCCTGGAGTCCGATAGCGGGGGGCCAAGAGACCCAGTACTTC. It translates as CAWSPIAGGQETQYF. In this chain, TRBV30 is recombined with TRBJ2-5; 10 of the junction bases match TRBD2. The CDR3 runs 15 residues from the cysteine to the phenylalanine. Left in the record is the CDR3 DNA by itself, 45 bases read in frame from the first base. The germline V gene (reference sequence) gives CDR1 as GTSNPN and CDR2 as SVGIG. V is trimmed back by 2 bases and J by 1 base, and the junction contains 4 bases that no gene match accounts for.